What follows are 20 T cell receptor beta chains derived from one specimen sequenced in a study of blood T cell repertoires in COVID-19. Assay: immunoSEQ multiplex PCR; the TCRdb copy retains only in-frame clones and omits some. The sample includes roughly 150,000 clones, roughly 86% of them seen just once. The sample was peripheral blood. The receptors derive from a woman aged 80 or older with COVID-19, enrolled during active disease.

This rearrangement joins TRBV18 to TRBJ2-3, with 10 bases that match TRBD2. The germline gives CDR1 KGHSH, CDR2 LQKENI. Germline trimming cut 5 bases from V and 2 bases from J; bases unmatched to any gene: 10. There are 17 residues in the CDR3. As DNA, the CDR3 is TGTGCCAGCTCATTCCTGGGTACTAGCGGGATCACAGATACGCAGTATTTT. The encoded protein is CASSFLGTSGITDTQYF. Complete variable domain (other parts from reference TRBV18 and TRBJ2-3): NAGVMQNPRHLVRRRGQEARLRCSPMKGHSHVYWYRQLPEEGLKFMVYLQKENIIDESGMPKERFSAEFPKEGPSILRIQQVVRGDSAAYFCASSFLGTSGITDTQYFGPGTRLTVL.

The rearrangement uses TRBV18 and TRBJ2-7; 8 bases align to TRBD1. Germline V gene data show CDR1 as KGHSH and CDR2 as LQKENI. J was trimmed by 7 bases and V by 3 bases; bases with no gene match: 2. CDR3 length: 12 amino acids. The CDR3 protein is CASSPDREEQYF. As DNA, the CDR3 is TGTGCCAGCTCACCGGACAGGGAAGAGCAGTACTTC.

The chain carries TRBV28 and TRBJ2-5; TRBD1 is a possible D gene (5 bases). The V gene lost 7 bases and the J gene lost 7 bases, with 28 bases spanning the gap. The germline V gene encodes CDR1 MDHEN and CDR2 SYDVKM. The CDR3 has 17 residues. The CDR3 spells CASKPHAGPWTIGTQYF. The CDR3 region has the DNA TGTGCCAGCAAACCCCATGCTGGACCCTGGACAATAGGGACCCAGTACTTC.

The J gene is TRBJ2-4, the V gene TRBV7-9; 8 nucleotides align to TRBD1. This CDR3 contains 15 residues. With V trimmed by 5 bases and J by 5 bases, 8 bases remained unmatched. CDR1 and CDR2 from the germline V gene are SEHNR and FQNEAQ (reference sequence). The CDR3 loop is CASSNSDRAENIQYF. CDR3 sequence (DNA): TGTGCCAGCAGCAACTCGGACAGGGCGGAAAACATTCAGTACTTC. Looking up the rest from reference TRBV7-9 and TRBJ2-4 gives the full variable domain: DTGVSQNPRHKITKRGQNVTFRCDPISEHNRLYWYRQTLGQGPEFLTYFQNEAQLEKSRLLSDRFSAERPKGSFSTLEIQRTEQGDSAMYLCASSNSDRAENIQYFGAGTRLSVL.

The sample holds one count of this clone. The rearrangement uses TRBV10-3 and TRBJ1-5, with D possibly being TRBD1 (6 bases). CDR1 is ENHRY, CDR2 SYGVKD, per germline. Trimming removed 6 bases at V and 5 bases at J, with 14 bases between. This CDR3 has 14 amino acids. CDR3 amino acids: CAIRGGGGDQPQHF. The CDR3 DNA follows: TGTGCCATCAGGGGGGGAGGGGGAGATCAGCCCCAGCATTTT.

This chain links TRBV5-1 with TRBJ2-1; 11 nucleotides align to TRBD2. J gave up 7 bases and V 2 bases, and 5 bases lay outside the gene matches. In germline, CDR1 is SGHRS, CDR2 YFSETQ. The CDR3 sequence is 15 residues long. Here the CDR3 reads CASSFLAGGLNEQFF. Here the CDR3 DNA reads TGCGCCAGCAGCTTTTTAGCGGGAGGGCTTAATGAGCAGTTCTTC.

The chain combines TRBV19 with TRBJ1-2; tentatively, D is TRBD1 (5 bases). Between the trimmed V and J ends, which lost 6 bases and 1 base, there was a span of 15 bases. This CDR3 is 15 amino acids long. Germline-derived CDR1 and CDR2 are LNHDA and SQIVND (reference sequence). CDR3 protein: CASRPNSGGNYGYTF. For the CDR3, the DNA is TGTGCCAGTAGACCAAATTCCGGGGGTAACTATGGCTACACCTTC.

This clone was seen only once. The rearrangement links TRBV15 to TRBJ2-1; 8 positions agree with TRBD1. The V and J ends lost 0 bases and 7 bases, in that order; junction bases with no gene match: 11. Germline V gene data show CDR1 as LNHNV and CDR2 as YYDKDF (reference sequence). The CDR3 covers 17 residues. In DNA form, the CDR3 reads TGTGCCACCAGCAGAGATAACGGCAGGGGGCGGTTGAATGAGCAGTTCTTC. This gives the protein CATSRDNGRGRLNEQFF.

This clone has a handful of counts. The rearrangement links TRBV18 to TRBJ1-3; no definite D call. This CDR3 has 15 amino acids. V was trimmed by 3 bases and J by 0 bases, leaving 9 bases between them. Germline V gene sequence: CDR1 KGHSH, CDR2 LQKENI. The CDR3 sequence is CASSPLSASGNTIYF. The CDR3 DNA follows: TGTGCCAGCTCACCTCTAAGTGCCTCTGGAAACACCATATATTTT.

CDR3 sequence reads: CASSDIRRAQGTEAFF. The CDR3 DNA follows: TGTGCCAGCAGTGATATCCGAAGGGCGCAGGGCACTGAAGCTTTCTTT. V and J are TRBV6-1 and TRBJ1-1, with D possibly TRBD1 on 5 matching bases. The germline V and J ends were trimmed by 3 bases and 4 bases, with 18 bases remaining between them. Per the germline V gene, CDR1 is MNHNS and CDR2 is SASEGT. CDR3 length equals 16 residues.

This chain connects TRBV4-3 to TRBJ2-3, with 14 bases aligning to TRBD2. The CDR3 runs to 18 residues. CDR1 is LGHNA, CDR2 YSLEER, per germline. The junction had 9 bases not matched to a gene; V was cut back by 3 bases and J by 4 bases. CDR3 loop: CASSHLGLAGAGSDTQYF. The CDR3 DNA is TGCGCCAGCAGCCACCTGGGACTAGCGGGGGCCGGGTCAGATACGCAGTATTTT.

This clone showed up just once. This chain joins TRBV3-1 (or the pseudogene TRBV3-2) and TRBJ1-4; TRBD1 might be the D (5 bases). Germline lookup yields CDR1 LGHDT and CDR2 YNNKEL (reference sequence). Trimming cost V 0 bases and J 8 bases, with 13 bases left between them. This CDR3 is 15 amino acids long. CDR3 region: CASSQDGGGREKLFF. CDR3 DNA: TGTGCCAGCAGCCAAGATGGGGGGGGACGAGAAAAACTGTTTTTT.

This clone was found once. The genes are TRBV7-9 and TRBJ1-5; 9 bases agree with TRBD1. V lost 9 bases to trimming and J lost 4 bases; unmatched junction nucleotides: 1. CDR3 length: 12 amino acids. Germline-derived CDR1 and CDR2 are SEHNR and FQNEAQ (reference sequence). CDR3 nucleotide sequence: TGTGCCAGTGGACAGGGGAATCAGCCCCAGCATTTT. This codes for CASGQGNQPQHF. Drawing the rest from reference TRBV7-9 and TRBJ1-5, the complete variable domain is DTGVSQNPRHKITKRGQNVTFRCDPISEHNRLYWYRQTLGQGPEFLTYFQNEAQLEKSRLLSDRFSAERPKGSFSTLEIQRTEQGDSAMYLCASGQGNQPQHFGDGTRLSIL.

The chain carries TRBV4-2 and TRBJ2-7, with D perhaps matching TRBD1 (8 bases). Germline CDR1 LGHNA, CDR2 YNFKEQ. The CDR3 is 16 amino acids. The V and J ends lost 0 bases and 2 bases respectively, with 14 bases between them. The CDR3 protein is CASSQDHRGGAYEQYF. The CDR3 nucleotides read TGTGCCAGCAGCCAAGACCACAGGGGGGGTGCCTACGAGCAGTACTTC.

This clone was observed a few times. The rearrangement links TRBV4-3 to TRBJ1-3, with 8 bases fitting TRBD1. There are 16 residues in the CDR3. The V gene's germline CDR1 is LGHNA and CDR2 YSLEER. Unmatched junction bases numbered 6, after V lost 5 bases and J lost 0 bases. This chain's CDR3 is CASSKGQESSGNTIYF. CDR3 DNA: TGCGCCAGCAGCAAGGGACAGGAGAGCTCTGGAAACACCATATATTTT.

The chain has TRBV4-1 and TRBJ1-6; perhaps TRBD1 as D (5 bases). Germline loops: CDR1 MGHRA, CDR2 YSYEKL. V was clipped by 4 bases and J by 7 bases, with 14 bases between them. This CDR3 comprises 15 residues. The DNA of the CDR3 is TGCGCCAGCAGCCTGGGACTCGTGGGGAATTCACCCCTCCACTTT. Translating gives CASSLGLVGNSPLHF.

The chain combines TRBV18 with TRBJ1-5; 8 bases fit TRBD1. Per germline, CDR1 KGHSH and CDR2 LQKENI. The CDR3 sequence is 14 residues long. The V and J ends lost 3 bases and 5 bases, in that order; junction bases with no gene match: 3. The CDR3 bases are TGTGCCAGCTCACCGACAGGGGAACATCAGCCCCAGCATTTT. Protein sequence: CASSPTGEHQPQHF. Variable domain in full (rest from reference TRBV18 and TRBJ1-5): NAGVMQNPRHLVRRRGQEARLRCSPMKGHSHVYWYRQLPEEGLKFMVYLQKENIIDESGMPKERFSAEFPKEGPSILRIQQVVRGDSAAYFCASSPTGEHQPQHFGDGTRLSIL.

CDR3 region: CASSGQLGHQPQHF. In DNA form, the CDR3 reads TGTGCCAGCAGTGGACAGTTGGGGCATCAGCCCCAGCATTTT. The rearrangement links TRBV2 to TRBJ1-5; possibly TRBD1 for D (5 bases). This CDR3 comprises 14 residues. Germline CDR1 reads SNHLY; CDR2 reads FYNNEI. V dropped 4 bases and J dropped 5 bases, with 12 bases sitting between them.

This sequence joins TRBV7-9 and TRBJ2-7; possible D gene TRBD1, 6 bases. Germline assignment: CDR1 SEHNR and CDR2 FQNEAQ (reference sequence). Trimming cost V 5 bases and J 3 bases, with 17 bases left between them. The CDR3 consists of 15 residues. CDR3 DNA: TGTGCCAGCAGCCTCACCGGGACACCCCTCTACGAGCAGTACTTC. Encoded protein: CASSLTGTPLYEQYF.

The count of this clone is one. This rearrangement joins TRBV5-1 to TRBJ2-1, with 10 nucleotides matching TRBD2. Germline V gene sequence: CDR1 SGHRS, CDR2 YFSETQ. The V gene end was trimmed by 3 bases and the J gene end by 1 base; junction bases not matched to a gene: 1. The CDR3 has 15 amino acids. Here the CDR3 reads CASSSSGSSYNEQFF. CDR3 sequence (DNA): TGCGCCAGCAGCTCTAGCGGGAGTTCCTACAATGAGCAGTTCTTC. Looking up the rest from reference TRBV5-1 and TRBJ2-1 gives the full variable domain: KAGVTQTPRYLIKTRGQQVTLSCSPISGHRSVSWYQQTPGQGLQFLFEYFSETQRNKGNFPGRFSGRQFSNSRSEMNVSTLELGDSALYLCASSSSGSSYNEQFFGPGTRLTVL.